This TCR beta chain was sequenced in a study of T cells in Graves' hyperthyroidism and ophthalmopathy. Trimming took 5 bases from V and 5 from J, leaving 18 bases between them. In germline, CDR1 is SGHTA, CDR2 FQGNSA. The CDR3 covers 16 residues. Patients were excluded because of uncontrolled infection, other autoimmune disease, pregnancy or lactation. Amplification yielded TCR beta CDR3 regions, with RNA transcripts as the source. The HTBI set primed first-round TCR CDR3 RT-PCR. TCRdb re-derived calls from the multiplex PCR reads in MiXCR, one entry per CDR3 protein. The sample lists fewer than 700,000 distinct CDR3 sequences, 16% occurring once. Worth noting for this clonotype: Its target is unknown.

The study, taken as a whole, reports: Appearing also in blood were most of the thyroid clonotypes expanded above 0.001.

The origin of this receptor is a woman in her thirties with Graves' hyperthyroidism. V usage is TRBV7-2 and J usage is TRBJ1-4; D not certain. Input material: blood. This CDR3 is CASSKMRRGGNEKLFF. CDR3 nucleotide sequence: TGTGCCAGCAGCAAAATGAGGCGGGGTGGAAATGAAAAACTGTTTTTT.